Following are 25 T cell receptor beta chains from one sample sequenced in a study of shared clonotypes between healthy human individuals. CD45RO negativity and positive selection for CCR7 defined naive CD8 cells, a population that excluded terminally differentiated effector memory CD45RA+ cells. The assay was immunoSEQ multiplex PCR, and TCRdb's table has in-frame clones only and misses some. The sample contains 500,000 to 700,000 clones, 85% to 95% of which appear only once. Sequences were obtained from naive CD8+ T cells sorted from blood. The source is a woman aged 30 to 39 in good health.

The chain carries TRBV6-5 and TRBJ2-7; tentative D call: TRBD1 (5 bases). CDR3 size: 14 residues. V was shortened by 6 bases and J by 4 bases, with 16 bases between the two germline ends. Per germline, CDR1 MNHEY and CDR2 SVGAGI. CDR3 protein: CASSPSLGDYEQYF. The CDR3 DNA follows: TGTGCCAGCAGCCCCTCGTTAGGGGATTACGAGCAGTACTTC.

This clone has only one observation. The chain's CDR3 is CSVEGDTSYEQYF. The CDR3 DNA reads as TGCAGCGTTGAAGGGGACACATCCTACGAGCAGTACTTC. The chain uses TRBV29-1 and TRBJ2-7, with D perhaps TRBD1 (6 bases). The CDR3 spans 13 residues. Trimming shortened V by 1 base and J by 1 base, and 8 bases separated the two germline ends. CDR1 SQVTM and CDR2 ANQGSEA come from the germline V gene.

The chain has TRBV5-1 and TRBJ2-1; 7 nucleotides match TRBD2. Losses at the gene ends were 2 bases for V and 5 bases for J; bases not matched to a gene: 4. The CDR3 sequence is 14 residues long. Germline V CDR1 and CDR2: SGHRS, YFSETQ. CDR3 residues: CASSFYGGNNEQFF. The CDR3 region has the DNA TGCGCCAGCAGCTTTTACGGGGGGAACAATGAGCAGTTCTTC. The entire variable domain, with the rest obtained from reference TRBV5-1 and TRBJ2-1, is as follows: KAGVTQTPRYLIKTRGQQVTLSCSPISGHRSVSWYQQTPGQGLQFLFEYFSETQRNKGNFPGRFSGRQFSNSRSEMNVSTLELGDSALYLCASSFYGGNNEQFFGPGTRLTVL.

The chain combines TRBV12-5 with TRBJ2-2; D may correspond to TRBD1 or TRBD2 (6 bases each). Per the germline V gene, CDR1 is LGHNT and CDR2 is FRNRAP. V was shortened by 4 bases and J by 5 bases, with 17 bases between the two germline ends. The length of the CDR3 is 16 residues. The CDR3 DNA reads TGTGCTAGTGGTTCCCTGGGGGGCCGGTGGACCGGGGAGCTGTTTTTT. Its protein is CASGSLGGRWTGELFF.

This clone occurred once. The chain has TRBV29-1 and TRBJ2-3, with 8 bases fitting TRBD2. The trim removed 4 bases at V and 4 bases at J, leaving 4 bases unmatched. The CDR3 runs 13 residues. Per germline, CDR1 SQVTM and CDR2 ANQGSEA. The CDR3: CSVGSGRADTQYF. The DNA for the CDR3 is TGCAGCGTTGGAAGCGGGAGAGCAGATACGCAGTATTTT.

The chain uses TRBV30 and TRBJ2-3, with D unresolved. This CDR3 is 11 amino acids long. Trimming removed 5 bases from V and 4 bases from J, with 7 bases in between. CDR1 GTSNPN and CDR2 SVGIG come from the germline V gene (reference sequence). The CDR3 bases are TGTGCCTGGGCCGTGGCAGATACGCAGTATTTT. As protein: CAWAVADTQYF.

The rearrangement uses TRBV28 and TRBJ2-7; possibly TRBD2 for D (7 bases). This CDR3 comprises 13 residues. In germline, CDR1 is MDHEN, CDR2 SYDVKM. The germline V and J ends were trimmed by 2 bases and 9 bases, with 14 bases remaining between them. CDR3 in amino acids: CASSLRGGQGQYF. The CDR3 DNA sequence: TGTGCCAGCAGTTTAAGGGGGGGCCAGGGGCAGTACTTC.

The genes are TRBV6-5 and TRBJ2-7; D not resolved. V was cut by 2 bases and J by 0 bases, with 8 bases left in between. The length of the CDR3 is 14 residues. Per the germline V gene, CDR1 is MNHEY and CDR2 is SVGAGI. The CDR3, as DNA: TGTGCCAGCAGTTACGGTCTGGGCTCCTACGAGCAGTACTTC. Amino acids: CASSYGLGSYEQYF.

With regard to this clone: An end of the junction does not agree with germline; a read error may underlie this. V gene TRBV11-2 combines with J gene TRBJ2-5, with 10 nucleotides matching TRBD2. The germline V gene has CDR1 SGHAT and CDR2 FQNNGV. The CDR3 is 11 residues long. CDR3 loop: CASSLTSGTDF. Written as DNA, the CDR3 is TGTGCCAGCAGCTTAACTAGCGGGACCGACTTC.

The chain is built from TRBV11-2 and TRBJ1-2; 8 nucleotides agree with TRBD1. CDR1 is SGHAT, CDR2 FQNNGV, per germline. V lost 1 base and J lost 6; bases outside the gene matches: 10. The CDR3 length is 16 residues. The CDR3 DNA reads TGTGCCAGCAGCTTAGGTCCCGGGACAGGCTTGGATGGCTACACCTTC. It specifies CASSLGPGTGLDGYTF.

Comments on this clone: The sample holds other DNA sequences that translate to the same CDR3. V and J are TRBV27 and TRBJ2-7; the D gene is possibly TRBD1 (5 bases). V was cut by 6 bases and J by 3 bases, with 6 bases left in between. Germline CDR1 MNHEY, CDR2 SMNVEV (reference sequence). The CDR3 covers 11 residues. CDR3 in DNA: TGTGCCAGCAGAGACAGCTACGAGCAGTACTTC. Protein: CASRDSYEQYF.

The chain couples TRBV5-8 to TRBJ1-2; the D gene is possibly TRBD1 (6 bases). From germline, CDR1 is SGHTS and CDR2 YDEGEE. The V and J ends lost 5 bases and 4 bases respectively, with 12 bases between them. CDR3 length: 13 amino acids. In nucleotides, the CDR3 is TGTGCCAGCAGGCCACAGGGTTTCTATGGCTACACCTTC. Its translation is CASRPQGFYGYTF.

V and J are TRBV19 and TRBJ2-2; D is unclear. This CDR3 has 14 amino acids. CDR1 LNHDA and CDR2 SQIVND come from the germline V gene (reference sequence). V was pared by 3 bases and J by 1 base, with 6 bases between. CDR3 loop: CASSMRKNTGELFF. CDR3 sequence (DNA): TGTGCCAGTAGTATGAGAAAGAACACCGGGGAGCTGTTTTTT.

This clone was picked up one time. The J gene is TRBJ1-3, the V gene TRBV28; perhaps TRBD1 as D (6 bases). CDR1 MDHEN and CDR2 SYDVKM come from the germline V gene. The CDR3 runs 14 residues. V was shortened by 5 bases and J by 4 bases, with 12 bases between the two germline ends. The CDR3 sequence: CASSPPGAGNTIYF. The CDR3 DNA reads as TGTGCCAGCAGTCCCCCAGGGGCCGGAAACACCATATATTTT. Full variable domain (remainder filled in from reference TRBV28 and TRBJ1-3): DVKVTQSSRYLVKRTGEKVFLECVQDMDHENMFWYRQDPGLGLRLIYFSYDVKMKEKGDIPEGYSVSREKKERFSLILESASTNQTSMYLCASSPPGAGNTIYFGEGSWLTVV.

This chain joins TRBV6-5 and TRBJ2-7, with D possibly TRBD1 on 6 matching bases. Germline loops: CDR1 MNHEY, CDR2 SVGAGI. V lost 4 bases and J lost 6, with 19 bases in between. The CDR3 is made up of 15 amino acids. The CDR3 sequence: CASSFVYPIRGEQYF. In nucleotides, the CDR3 is TGTGCCAGCAGTTTTGTTTACCCCATCAGGGGCGAGCAGTACTTC.

This chain joins TRBV7-3 and TRBJ2-2; D remains ambiguous. This CDR3 comprises 14 residues. V was cut by 5 bases and J by 5 bases, with 12 bases left in between. Per germline, CDR1 SGHTA and CDR2 FQGTGA. DNA for the CDR3: TGTGCCAGCAGCCCCCCCGTGGGAACCGGGGAGCTGTTTTTT. This codes for CASSPPVGTGELFF. The variable domain in full, with the rest retrieved from reference TRBV7-3 and TRBJ2-2, is GAGVSQTPSNKVTEKGKYVELRCDPISGHTALYWYRQSLGQGPEFLIYFQGTGAADDSGLPNDRFFAVRPEGSVSTLKIQRTERGDSAVYLCASSPPVGTGELFFGEGSRLTVL.

The gene calls are TRBV29-1 and TRBJ2-7; D is perhaps TRBD2 (5 bases). V was cut by 7 bases and J by 0 bases, with 13 bases left in between. The CDR3 covers 13 residues. The germline gives CDR1 SQVTM, CDR2 ANQGSEA. CDR3 sequence (DNA): TGCAGCGCAACGGACTCAATCTCCTACGAGCAGTACTTC. Its protein is CSATDSISYEQYF.

The chain recombines TRBV7-2 with TRBJ2-1, with 7 bases aligning to TRBD2. Germline V gene data show CDR1 as SGHTA and CDR2 as FQGNSA. Trimming removed 3 bases from V and 8 bases from J; junction bases left unmatched: 7. This CDR3 comprises 14 residues. The CDR3 protein is CASSLAGDHYEQFF. DNA for the CDR3: TGTGCCAGCAGCTTGGCGGGAGATCATTATGAGCAGTTCTTC. The full variable domain, completed using reference TRBV7-2 and TRBJ2-1, is GAGVSQSPSNKVTEKGKDVELRCDPISGHTALYWYRQSLGQGLEFLIYFQGNSAPDKSGLPSDRFSAERTGGSVSTLTIQRTQQEDSAVYLCASSLAGDHYEQFFGPGTRLTVL.

Notes on this clone: Other DNA sequences in this sample translate to the same CDR3. CDR3 region: CASSFAYEQYF. The CDR3 DNA reads as TGTGCCAGCAGTTTTGCATACGAGCAGTACTTC. J is TRBJ2-7 and V is TRBV28, with D unclear. Germline CDR1 and CDR2: MDHEN and SYDVKM. Trimming took 3 bases from V and 4 from J, leaving 4 bases between them. The CDR3 consists of 11 residues. Together with reference TRBV28 and TRBJ2-7, the CDR3 gives the full variable domain: DVKVTQSSRYLVKRTGEKVFLECVQDMDHENMFWYRQDPGLGLRLIYFSYDVKMKEKGDIPEGYSVSREKKERFSLILESASTNQTSMYLCASSFAYEQYFGPGTRLTVT.

This sequence joins TRBV7-3 and TRBJ2-5; D may be TRBD1 or TRBD2 (5 bases each). Trimming removed 1 base at V and 0 bases at J, with 12 bases between. CDR3 length equals 16 residues. The germline V gene encodes CDR1 SGHTA and CDR2 FQGTGA. CDR3 nucleotide sequence: TGTGCCAGCAGCTTAAACCGGGACGCCCACCAAGAGACCCAGTACTTC. It encodes CASSLNRDAHQETQYF.

The chain recombines TRBV4-2 with TRBJ2-7; D remains unclear. Trimming shortened V by 1 base and J by 0 bases, and 16 bases separated the two germline ends. The germline V gene has CDR1 LGHNA and CDR2 YNFKEQ. The CDR3 length is 17 residues. The CDR3 DNA reads TGTGCCAGCAGCCAAGTTCGTGTAGACCTTCTCTCCTACGAGCAGTACTTC. Protein product: CASSQVRVDLLSYEQYF.

This chain links TRBV5-1 with TRBJ1-2, with D hard to call. Germline-derived CDR1 and CDR2 are SGHRS and YFSETQ. Between the trimmed V and J ends, which lost 2 bases and 3 bases, there was a span of 14 bases. CDR3 length: 15 amino acids. The CDR3 sequence is CASSLRVATDYGYTF. In DNA, the CDR3 is TGCGCCAGCAGCTTAAGGGTAGCCACGGACTATGGCTACACCTTC.

CDR3 sequence: CASTPGDDYEQYF. DNA of the CDR3: TGTGCCAGCACGCCAGGGGATGATTACGAGCAGTACTTC. This chain links TRBV2 with TRBJ2-5, with D maybe TRBD1 (6 bases). The J call may be faulty, since TRBJ2-7 better matches the DNA end. The CDR3 length is 13 residues. Germline V gives CDR1 SNHLY, CDR2 FYNNEI.

This chain links TRBV28 with TRBJ2-7; perhaps TRBD2 as D (6 bases). The V gene lost 3 bases and the J gene lost 5 bases, with 11 bases spanning the gap. The CDR3 contains 13 residues. The germline V gene encodes CDR1 MDHEN and CDR2 SYDVKM. The CDR3: CASSFGLANEQYF. CDR3 nucleotides: TGTGCCAGCAGTTTTGGGCTAGCGAACGAGCAGTACTTC.

The chain employs TRBV28 and TRBJ1-4; no clear D. The ends were cut back, 11 bases at V and 8 bases at J, with 18 bases in the middle. The germline gives CDR1 MDHEN, CDR2 SYDVKM. The CDR3 is made up of 13 amino acids. The CDR3 nucleotides are TGTGCCGCCGTCGGGCCAGGCCTCGAAAAACTGTTTTTT. Its translation: CAAVGPGLEKLFF.